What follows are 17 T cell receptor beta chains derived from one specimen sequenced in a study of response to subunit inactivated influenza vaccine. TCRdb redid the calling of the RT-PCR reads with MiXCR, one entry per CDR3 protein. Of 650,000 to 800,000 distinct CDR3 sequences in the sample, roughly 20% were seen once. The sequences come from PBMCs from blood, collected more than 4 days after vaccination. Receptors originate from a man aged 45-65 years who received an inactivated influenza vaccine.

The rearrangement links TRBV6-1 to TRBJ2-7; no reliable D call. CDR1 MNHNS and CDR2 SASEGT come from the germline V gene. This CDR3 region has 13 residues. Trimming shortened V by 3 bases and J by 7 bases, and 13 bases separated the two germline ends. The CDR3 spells CASSDGWETEQYF. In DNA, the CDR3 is TGTGCCAGCAGTGACGGGTGGGAAACTGAGCAGTACTTC.

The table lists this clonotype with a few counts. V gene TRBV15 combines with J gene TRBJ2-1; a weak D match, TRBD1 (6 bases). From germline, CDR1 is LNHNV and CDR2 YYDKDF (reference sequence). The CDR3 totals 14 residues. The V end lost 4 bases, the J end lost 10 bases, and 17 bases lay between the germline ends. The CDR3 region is CATSIKQGFSEQFF. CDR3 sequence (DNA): TGTGCCACCAGCATAAAACAGGGATTCAGCGAGCAGTTCTTC. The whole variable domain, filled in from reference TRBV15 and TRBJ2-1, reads DAMVIQNPRYQVTQFGKPVTLSCSQTLNHNVMYWYQQKSSQAPKLLFHYYDKDFNNEADTPDNFQSRRPNTSFCFLDIRSPGLGDTAMYLCATSIKQGFSEQFFGPGTRLTVL.

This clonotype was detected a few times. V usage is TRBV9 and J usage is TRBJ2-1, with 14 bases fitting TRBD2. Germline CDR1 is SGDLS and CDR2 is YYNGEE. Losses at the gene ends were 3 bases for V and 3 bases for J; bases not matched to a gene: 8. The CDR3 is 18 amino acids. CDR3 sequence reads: CASSAERGLAGDYNEQFF. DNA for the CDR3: TGTGCCAGCAGCGCCGAAAGGGGACTAGCGGGGGACTACAATGAGCAGTTCTTC.

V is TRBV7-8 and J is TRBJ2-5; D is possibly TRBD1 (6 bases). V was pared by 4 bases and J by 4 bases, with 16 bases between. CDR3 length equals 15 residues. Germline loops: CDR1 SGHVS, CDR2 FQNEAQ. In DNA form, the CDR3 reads TGTGCCAGCAGCTCCGCACAGGGTTTCGGAGAGACCCAGTACTTC. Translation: CASSSAQGFGETQYF.

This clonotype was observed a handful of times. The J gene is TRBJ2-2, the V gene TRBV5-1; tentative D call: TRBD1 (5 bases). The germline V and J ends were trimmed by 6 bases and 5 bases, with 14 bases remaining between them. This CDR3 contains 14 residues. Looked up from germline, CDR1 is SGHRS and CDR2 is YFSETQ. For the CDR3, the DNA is TGCGCCAGCACTATAAGGGGCCGGACCGGGGAGCTGTTTTTT. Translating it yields CASTIRGRTGELFF.

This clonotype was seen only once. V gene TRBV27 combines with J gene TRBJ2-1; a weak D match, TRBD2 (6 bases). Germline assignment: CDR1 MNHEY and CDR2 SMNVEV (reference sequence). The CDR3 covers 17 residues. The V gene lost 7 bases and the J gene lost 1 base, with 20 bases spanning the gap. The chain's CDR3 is CASNPAGLQKSYNEQFF. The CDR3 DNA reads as TGTGCCAGCAATCCCGCGGGGTTGCAGAAATCCTACAATGAGCAGTTCTTC.

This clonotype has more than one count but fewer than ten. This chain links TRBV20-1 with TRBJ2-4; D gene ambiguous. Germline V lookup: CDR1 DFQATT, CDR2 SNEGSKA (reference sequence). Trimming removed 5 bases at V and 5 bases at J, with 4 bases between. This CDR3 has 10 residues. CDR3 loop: CSAYQNIQYF. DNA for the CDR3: TGCAGTGCTTACCAAAACATTCAGTACTTC.

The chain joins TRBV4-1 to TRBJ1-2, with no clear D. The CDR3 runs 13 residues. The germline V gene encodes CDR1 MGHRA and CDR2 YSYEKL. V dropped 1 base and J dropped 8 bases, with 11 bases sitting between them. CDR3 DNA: TGCGCCAGCAGCCAAGGGCGAGTGCAAGGCTACACCTTC. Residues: CASSQGRVQGYTF.

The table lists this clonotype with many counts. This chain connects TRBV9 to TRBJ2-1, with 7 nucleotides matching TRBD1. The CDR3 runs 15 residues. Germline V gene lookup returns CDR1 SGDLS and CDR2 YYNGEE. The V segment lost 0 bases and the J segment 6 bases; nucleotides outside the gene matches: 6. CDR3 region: CASSVGTGSGNEQFF. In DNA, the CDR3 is TGTGCCAGCAGCGTAGGGACAGGCAGCGGCAATGAGCAGTTCTTC.

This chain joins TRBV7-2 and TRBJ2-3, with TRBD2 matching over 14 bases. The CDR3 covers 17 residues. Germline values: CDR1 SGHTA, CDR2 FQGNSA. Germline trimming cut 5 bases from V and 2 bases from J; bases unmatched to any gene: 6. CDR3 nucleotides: TGTGCCAGCAGCAGCCAGGGACTAGCGGGAGACACAGATACGCAGTATTTT. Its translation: CASSSQGLAGDTDTQYF.

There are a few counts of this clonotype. The CDR3 loop is CASSVGSGQETQYF. The CDR3 DNA is TGTGCCAGCAGCGTAGGGAGCGGACAAGAGACCCAGTACTTC. This chain connects TRBV9 to TRBJ2-5; weak D call: TRBD2 (5 bases). Trimming took off 0 bases at V and 2 bases at J, with 8 bases between the two ends. Germline lookup yields CDR1 SGDLS and CDR2 YYNGEE. This CDR3 spans 14 amino acids.

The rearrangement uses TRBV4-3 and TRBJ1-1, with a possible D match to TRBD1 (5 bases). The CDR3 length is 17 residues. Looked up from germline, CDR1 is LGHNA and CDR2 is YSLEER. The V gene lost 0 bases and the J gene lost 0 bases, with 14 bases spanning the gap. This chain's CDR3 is CASSQEWGSRMNTEAFF. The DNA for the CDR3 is TGCGCCAGCAGCCAAGAGTGGGGCTCCCGCATGAACACTGAAGCTTTCTTT.

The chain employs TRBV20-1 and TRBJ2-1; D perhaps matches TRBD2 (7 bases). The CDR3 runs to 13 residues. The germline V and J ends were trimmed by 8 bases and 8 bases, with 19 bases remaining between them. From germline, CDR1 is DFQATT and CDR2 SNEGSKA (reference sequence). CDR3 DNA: TGCAGTCCCCAAGGGGGAGGGCCGGATGAGCAGTTCTTC. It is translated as CSPQGGGPDEQFF.

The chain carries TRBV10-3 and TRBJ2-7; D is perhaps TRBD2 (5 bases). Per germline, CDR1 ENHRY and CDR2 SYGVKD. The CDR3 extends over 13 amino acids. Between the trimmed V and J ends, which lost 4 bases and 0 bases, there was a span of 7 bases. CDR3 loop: CAISGSGSYEQYF. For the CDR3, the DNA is TGTGCCATCAGTGGGAGCGGCTCCTACGAGCAGTACTTC.

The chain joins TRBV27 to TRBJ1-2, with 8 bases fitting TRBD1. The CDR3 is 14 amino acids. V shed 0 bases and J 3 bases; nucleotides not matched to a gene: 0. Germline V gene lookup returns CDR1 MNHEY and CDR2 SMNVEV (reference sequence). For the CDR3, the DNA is TGTGCCAGCAGTTTATCGACAGGGGACTATGGCTACACCTTC. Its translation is CASSLSTGDYGYTF.

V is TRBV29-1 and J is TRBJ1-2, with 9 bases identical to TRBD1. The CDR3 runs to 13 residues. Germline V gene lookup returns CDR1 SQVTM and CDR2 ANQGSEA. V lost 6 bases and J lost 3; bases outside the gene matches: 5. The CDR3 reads CSVTGGEDYGYTF. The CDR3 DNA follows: TGCAGCGTCACAGGGGGCGAGGACTATGGCTACACCTTC.

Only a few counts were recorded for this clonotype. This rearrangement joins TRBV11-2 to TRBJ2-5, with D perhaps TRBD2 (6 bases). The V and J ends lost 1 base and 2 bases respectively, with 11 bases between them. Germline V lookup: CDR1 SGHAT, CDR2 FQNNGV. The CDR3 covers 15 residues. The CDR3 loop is CASSLAGRGQETQYF. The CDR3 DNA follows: TGTGCCAGCAGCTTAGCGGGGCGGGGACAAGAGACCCAGTACTTC.